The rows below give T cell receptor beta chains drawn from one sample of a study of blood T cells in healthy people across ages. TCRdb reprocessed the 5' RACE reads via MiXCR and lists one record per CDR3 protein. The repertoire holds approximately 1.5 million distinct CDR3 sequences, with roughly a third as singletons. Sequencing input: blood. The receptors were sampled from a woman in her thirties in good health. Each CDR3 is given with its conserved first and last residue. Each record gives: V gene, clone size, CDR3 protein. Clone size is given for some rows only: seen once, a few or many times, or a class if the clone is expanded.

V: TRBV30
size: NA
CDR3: CAWGWGNEMRNTQYF

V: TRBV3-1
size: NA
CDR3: CASSRREASPNGYTF

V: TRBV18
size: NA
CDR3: CASSPPYQAGGRWANVLTF

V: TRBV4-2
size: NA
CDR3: CASSQSTGQGVRTGELFF

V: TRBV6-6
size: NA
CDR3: CASSYVWGRGRETQYF

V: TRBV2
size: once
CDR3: CASSGRLLYEQYF

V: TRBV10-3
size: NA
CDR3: CAISDRSIYEQYF

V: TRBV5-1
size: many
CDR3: CASSLRAAKNIQYF

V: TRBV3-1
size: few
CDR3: CASSPTGVTYYGYTF

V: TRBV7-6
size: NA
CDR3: CASSLGDRDPNYGYTF

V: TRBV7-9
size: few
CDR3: CASSLPLAAVTGELFF

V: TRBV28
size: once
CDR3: CASSSTGLGNSPLHF

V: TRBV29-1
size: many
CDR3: CSVDFGQGVETQYF

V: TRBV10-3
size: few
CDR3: CAISESAKGLTPTNEKLFF

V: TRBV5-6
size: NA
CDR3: CASGSSGTGDEQYF

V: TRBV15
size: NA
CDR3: CATSSPPDGKGTDTQYF

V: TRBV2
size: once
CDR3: CASSESLAGSILQETQYF

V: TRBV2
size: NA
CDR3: CASSDGLANTDTQYF

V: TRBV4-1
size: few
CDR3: CASSQGNYDYTF

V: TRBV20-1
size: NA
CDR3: CSARVSGVEYEQYF

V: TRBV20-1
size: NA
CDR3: CSARDGTSGGPGLYNEQFF

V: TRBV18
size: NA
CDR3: CASSTQIQETQYF

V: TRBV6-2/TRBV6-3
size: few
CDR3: CASSLTSGRTGVIEQYF

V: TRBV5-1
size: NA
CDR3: CASSPHQYSYNEQFF

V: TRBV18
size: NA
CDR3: CASSSNQAGNLIWQYF

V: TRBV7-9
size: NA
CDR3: CVSSRGTSGRRSYEQYF

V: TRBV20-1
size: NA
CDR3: CSARDRVLGVLEQYF

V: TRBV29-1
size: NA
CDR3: CSVETGRGYGYTF

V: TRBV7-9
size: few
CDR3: CASSKYRTGDGETQYF

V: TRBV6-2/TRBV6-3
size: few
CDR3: CARSRSTGRRNNEQFF

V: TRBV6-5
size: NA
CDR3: CASTRTSLYDTQYF

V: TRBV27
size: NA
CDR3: CASSPGTSGGPLPYNEQFF

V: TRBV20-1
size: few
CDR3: CSARVRGRRRETQYF

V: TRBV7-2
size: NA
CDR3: CATRGGLAVTDTQYF